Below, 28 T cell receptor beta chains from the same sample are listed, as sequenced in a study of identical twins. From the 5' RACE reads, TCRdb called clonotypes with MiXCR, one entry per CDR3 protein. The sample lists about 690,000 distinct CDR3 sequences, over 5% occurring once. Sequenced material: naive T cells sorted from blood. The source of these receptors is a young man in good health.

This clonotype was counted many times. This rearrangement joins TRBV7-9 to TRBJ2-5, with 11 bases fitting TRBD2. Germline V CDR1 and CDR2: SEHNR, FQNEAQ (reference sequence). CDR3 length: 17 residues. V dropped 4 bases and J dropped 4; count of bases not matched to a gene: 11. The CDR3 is CASSSSILAGETETQYF. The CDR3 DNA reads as TGTGCCAGCAGCTCCTCAATACTAGCGGGAGAGACAGAGACCCAGTACTTC.

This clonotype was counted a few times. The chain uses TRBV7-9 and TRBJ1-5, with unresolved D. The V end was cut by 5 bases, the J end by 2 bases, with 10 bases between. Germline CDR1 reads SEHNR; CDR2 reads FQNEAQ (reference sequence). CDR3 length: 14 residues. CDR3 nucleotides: TGTGCCAGCAGCGACACAGACGGCAATCAGCCCCAGCATTTT. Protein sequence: CASSDTDGNQPQHF.

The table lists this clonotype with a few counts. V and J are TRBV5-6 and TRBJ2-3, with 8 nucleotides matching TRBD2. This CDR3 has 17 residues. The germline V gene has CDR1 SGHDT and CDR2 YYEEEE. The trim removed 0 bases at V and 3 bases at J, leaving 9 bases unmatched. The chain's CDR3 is CASSLASAGERTDTQYF. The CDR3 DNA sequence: TGTGCCAGCAGCTTGGCCTCAGCGGGAGAACGGACAGATACGCAGTATTTT.

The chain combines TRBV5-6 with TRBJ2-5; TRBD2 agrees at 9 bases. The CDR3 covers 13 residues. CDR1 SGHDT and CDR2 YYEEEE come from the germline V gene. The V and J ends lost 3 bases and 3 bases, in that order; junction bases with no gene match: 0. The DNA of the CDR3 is TGTGCCAGCAGCTCTAGCGGGAAAGAGACCCAGTACTTC. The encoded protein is CASSSSGKETQYF.

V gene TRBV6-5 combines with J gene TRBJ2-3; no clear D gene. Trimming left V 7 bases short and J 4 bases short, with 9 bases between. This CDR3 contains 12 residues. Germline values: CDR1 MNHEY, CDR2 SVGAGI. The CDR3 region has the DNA TGTGCCAGCAAGGTGGGATCAGATACGCAGTATTTT. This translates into CASKVGSDTQYF.

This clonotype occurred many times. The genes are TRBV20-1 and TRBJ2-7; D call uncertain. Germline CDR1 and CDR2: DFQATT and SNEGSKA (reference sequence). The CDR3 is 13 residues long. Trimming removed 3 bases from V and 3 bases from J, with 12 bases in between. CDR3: CSASAVPDYEQYV. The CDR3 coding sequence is TGCAGTGCTAGTGCAGTCCCGGACTACGAGCAGTACGTC.

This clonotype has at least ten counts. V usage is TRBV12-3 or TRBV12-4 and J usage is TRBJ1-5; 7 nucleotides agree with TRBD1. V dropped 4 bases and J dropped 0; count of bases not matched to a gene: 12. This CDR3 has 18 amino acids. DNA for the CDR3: TGTGCCAGCAGTTCCCTGATACAGGGGATGAATAGCAATCAGCCCCAGCATTTT. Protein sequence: CASSSLIQGMNSNQPQHF.

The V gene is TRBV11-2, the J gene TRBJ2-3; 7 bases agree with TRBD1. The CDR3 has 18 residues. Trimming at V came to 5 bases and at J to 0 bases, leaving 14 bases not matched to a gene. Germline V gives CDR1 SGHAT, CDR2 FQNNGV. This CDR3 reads CASSRDGTEYSSTDTQYF. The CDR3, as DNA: TGTGCCAGCAGCAGAGACGGGACAGAGTATTCTAGCACAGATACGCAGTATTTT.

The CDR3 bases are TGCGCCAGCAGCTCAGGTGGACGGGGACGTAGCTCCTACAATGAGCAGTTCTTC. Translating it yields CASSSGGRGRSSYNEQFF. The chain carries TRBV5-1 and TRBJ2-1; D could derive from TRBD1 or TRBD2 (5 bases each). With 3 bases removed from V and 0 bases from J, the gap between germline ends came to 19 bases. The germline V gene has CDR1 SGHRS and CDR2 YFSETQ. The CDR3 has 18 residues.

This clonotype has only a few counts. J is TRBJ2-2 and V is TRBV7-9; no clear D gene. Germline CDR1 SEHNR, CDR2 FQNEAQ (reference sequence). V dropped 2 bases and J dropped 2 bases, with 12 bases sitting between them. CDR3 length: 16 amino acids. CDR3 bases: TGTGCCAGCAGCTTATTCAGGTTCTCAAACACCGGGGAGCTGTTTTTT. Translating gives CASSLFRFSNTGELFF.

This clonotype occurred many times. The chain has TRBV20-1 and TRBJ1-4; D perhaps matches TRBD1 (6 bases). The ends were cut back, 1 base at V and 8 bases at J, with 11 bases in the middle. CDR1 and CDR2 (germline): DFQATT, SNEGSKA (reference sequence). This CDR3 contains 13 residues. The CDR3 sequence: CSARVGAEEKLFF. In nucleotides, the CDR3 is TGCAGTGCTAGAGTGGGGGCGGAGGAAAAACTGTTTTTT.

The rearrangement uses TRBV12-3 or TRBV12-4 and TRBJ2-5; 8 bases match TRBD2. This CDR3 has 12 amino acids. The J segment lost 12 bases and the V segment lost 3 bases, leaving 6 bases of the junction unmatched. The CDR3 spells CASSFLGGEKYF. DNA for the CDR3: TGTGCCAGCAGTTTCCTCGGGGGGGAGAAGTACTTC.

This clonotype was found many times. In nucleotides, the CDR3 is TGCAGCGTTGAACCGGGACTACCGTACAATGAGCAGTTCTTC. The encoded protein is CSVEPGLPYNEQFF. The V gene is TRBV29-1, the J gene TRBJ2-1; TRBD2 matches at 7 bases. J gave up 4 bases and V 2 bases, and 5 bases lay outside the gene matches. Germline-derived CDR1 and CDR2 are SQVTM and ANQGSEA. The length of the CDR3 is 14 residues.

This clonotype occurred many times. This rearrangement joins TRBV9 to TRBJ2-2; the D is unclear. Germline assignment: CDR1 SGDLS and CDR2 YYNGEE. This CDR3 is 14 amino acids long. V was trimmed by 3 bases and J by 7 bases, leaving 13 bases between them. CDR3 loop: CASSGAPGDGELFF. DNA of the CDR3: TGTGCCAGCAGCGGGGCCCCTGGGGACGGGGAGCTGTTTTTT.

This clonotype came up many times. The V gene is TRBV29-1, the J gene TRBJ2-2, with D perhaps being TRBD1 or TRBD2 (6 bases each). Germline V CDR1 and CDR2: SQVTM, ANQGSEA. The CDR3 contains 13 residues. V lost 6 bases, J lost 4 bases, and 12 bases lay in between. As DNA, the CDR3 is TGCAGCGTAGGGGGGAGAGGCACCGGGGAGCTGTTTTTT. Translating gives CSVGGRGTGELFF.

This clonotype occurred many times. CDR3 DNA sequence: TGCAGCGTTGAACGGCGACAGGGTGCCTACAATGAGCAGTTCTTC. This translates into CSVERRQGAYNEQFF. The chain couples TRBV29-1 to TRBJ2-1; 7 bases are a match to TRBD1. Germline assignment: CDR1 SQVTM and CDR2 ANQGSEA. The CDR3 totals 15 residues. The junction had 6 bases not matched to a gene; V was cut back by 2 bases and J by 2 bases.

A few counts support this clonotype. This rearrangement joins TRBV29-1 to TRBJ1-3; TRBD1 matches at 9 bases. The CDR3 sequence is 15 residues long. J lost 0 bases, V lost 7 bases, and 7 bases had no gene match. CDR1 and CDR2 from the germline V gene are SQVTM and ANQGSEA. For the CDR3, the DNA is TGCAGCGCCTCACCGGGACAGGGCTCTGGAAACACCATATATTTT. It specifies CSASPGQGSGNTIYF.

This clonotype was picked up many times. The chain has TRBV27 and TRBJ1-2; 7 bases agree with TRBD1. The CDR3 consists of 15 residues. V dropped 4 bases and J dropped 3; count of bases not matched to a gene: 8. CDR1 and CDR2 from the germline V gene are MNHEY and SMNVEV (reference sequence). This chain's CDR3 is CASSYQGGRDYGYTF. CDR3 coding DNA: TGTGCCAGCAGTTACCAGGGGGGGCGCGACTATGGCTACACCTTC.

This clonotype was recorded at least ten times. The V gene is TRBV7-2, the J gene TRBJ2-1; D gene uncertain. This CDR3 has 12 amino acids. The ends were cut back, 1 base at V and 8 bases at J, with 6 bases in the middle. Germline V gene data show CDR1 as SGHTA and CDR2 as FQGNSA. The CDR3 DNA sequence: TGTGCCAGCAGCTTAGTAGCCTATGAGCAGTTCTTC. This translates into CASSLVAYEQFF.

The CDR3 is CASSYSPDLTTQYF. The DNA of the CDR3 is TGTGCCAGCAGTTACTCCCCCGACTTGACTACGCAGTATTTT. The gene calls are TRBV6-2 or TRBV6-3 and TRBJ2-3; D not resolved. Trimming pared 0 bases from V and 8 bases from J, leaving 12 bases between. The CDR3 extends over 14 amino acids. Germline lookup yields CDR1 MNHEY and CDR2 SVGEGT.

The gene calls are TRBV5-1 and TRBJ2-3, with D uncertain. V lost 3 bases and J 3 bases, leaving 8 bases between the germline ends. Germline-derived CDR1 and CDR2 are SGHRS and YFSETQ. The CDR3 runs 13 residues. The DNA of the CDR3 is TGCGCCAGCAGCTCCCACTGGACAGATACGCAGTATTTT. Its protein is CASSSHWTDTQYF.

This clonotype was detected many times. This CDR3 reads CASSLGTGDNEQFF. CDR3 nucleotide sequence: TGTGCCAGCAGCTTAGGAACAGGGGACAATGAGCAGTTCTTC. The V and J genes are TRBV7-9 and TRBJ2-1; TRBD1 aligns across 7 bases. CDR3 length: 14 residues. Trimming at V came to 1 base and at J to 5 bases, leaving 2 bases not matched to a gene. Germline V lookup: CDR1 SEHNR, CDR2 FQNEAQ (reference sequence).

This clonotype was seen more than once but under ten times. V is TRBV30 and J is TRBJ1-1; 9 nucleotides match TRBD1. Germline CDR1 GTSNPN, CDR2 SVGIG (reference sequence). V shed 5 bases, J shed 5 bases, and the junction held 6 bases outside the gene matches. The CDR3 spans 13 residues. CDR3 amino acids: CAWGTGGRTEAFF. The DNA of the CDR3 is TGTGCCTGGGGCACAGGGGGCCGAACTGAAGCTTTCTTT.

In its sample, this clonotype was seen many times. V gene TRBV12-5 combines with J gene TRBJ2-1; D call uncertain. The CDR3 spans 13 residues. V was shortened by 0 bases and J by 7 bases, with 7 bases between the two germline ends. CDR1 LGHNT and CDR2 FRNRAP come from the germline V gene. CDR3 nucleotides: TGTGCTAGTGGTTTGGTACTGAGGAATGAGCAGTTCTTC. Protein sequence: CASGLVLRNEQFF.

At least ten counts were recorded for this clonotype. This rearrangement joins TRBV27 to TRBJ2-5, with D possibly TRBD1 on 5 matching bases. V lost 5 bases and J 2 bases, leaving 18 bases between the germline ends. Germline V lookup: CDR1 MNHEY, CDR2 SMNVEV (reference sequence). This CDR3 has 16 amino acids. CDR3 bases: TGTGCCAGCAGTCCACTCCTGGGGCCGGAACAAGAGACCCAGTACTTC. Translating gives CASSPLLGPEQETQYF.

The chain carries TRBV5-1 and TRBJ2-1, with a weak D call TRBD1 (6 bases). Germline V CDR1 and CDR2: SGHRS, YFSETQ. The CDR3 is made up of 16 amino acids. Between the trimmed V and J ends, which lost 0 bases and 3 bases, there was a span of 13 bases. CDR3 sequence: CASSLGYQGGYNEQFF. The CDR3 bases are TGCGCCAGCAGCTTGGGGTACCAAGGGGGCTACAATGAGCAGTTCTTC.

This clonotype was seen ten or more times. The CDR3 nucleotides read TGTGCCAGCGGGGTAGGTTCGAACATTCAGTACTTC. Translation gives CASGVGSNIQYF. The chain carries TRBV12-3 or TRBV12-4 and TRBJ2-4; D remains ambiguous. The CDR3 is 12 residues long. V was trimmed by 8 bases and J by 7 bases, leaving 12 bases between them.

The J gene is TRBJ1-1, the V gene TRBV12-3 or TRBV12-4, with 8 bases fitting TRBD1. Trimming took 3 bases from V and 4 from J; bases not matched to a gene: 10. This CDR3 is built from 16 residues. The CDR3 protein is CASSFAAGGTGTEAFF. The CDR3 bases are TGTGCCAGCAGTTTCGCGGCAGGGGGCACGGGCACTGAAGCTTTCTTT.